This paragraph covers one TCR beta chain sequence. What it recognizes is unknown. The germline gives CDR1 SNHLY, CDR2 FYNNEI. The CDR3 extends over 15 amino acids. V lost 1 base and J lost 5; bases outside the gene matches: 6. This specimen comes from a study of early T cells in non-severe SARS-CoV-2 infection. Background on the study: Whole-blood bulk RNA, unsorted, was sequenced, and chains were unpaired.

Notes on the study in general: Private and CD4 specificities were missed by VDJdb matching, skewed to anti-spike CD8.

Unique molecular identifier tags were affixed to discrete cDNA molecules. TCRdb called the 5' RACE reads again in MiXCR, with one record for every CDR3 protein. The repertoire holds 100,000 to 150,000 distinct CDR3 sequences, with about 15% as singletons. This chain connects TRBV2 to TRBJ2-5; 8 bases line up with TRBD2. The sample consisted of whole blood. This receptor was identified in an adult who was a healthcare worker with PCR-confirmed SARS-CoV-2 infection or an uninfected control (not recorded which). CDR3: CASSEGGLDSETQYF. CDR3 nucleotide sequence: TGTGCCAGCAGTGAAGGGGGACTAGATTCGGAGACCCAGTACTTC.